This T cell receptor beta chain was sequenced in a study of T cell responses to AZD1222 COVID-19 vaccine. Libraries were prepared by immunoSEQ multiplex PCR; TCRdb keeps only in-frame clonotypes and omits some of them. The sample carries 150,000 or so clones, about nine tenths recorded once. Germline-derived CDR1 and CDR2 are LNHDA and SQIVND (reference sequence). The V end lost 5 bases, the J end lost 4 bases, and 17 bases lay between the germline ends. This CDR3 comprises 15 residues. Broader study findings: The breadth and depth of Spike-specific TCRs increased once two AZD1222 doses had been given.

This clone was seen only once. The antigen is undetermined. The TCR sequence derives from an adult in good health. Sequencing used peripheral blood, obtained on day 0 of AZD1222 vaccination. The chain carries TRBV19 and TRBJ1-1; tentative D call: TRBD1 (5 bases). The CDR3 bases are TGTGCCAGTAGTTCCCGGGACGCGTGGAGCACTGAAGCTTTCTTT. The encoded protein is CASSSRDAWSTEAFF.